This TCR beta chain was retrieved from a study of CD8+ T cells in alopecia areata. This clone was counted a few times. The CDR3 consists of 15 residues. V was pared by 6 bases and J by 1 base, with 14 bases between. Germline loops: CDR1 MDHEN, CDR2 SYDVKM. Treatment denoted: oral pan-JAK inhibitor, 5-10 mg twice daily. Following extraction, RNA underwent reverse transcription to cDNA, which served as the sequencing template. This table comes from immunoSEQ multiplex PCR, and its TCRdb copy is limited to in-frame clones, with some not included. The top ten hold less than 4% of the sample, which has 150,000 to 200,000 clones, 50% to 60% seen once.

This specimen consisted of CD4+ T cells sorted from blood, obtained at week 4, from a patient treated with tofacitinib. The chain uses TRBV28 and TRBJ2-3, with D maybe TRBD1 (6 bases). The source of this sequence is a human donor with alopecia areata. CDR3 in amino acids: CASSPQGRGTDTQYF. The CDR3 DNA reads TGTGCCAGCAGCCCCCAGGGGCGAGGCACAGATACGCAGTATTTT.